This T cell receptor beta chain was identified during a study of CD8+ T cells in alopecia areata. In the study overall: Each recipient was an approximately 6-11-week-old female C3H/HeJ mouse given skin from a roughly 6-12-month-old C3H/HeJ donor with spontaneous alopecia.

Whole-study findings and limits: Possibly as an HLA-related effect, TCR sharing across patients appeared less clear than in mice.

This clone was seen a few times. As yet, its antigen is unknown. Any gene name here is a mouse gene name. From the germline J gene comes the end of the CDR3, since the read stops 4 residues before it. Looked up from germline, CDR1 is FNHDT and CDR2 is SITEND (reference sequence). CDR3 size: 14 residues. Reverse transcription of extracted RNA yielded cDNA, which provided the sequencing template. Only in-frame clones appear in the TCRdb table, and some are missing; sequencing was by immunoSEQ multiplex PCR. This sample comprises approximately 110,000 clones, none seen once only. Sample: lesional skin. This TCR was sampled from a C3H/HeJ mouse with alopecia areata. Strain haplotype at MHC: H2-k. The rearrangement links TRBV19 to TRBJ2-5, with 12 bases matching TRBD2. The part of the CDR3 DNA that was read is TGTGCCAGCAGTAGGGACTGGGGGGAGGAC. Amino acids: CASSRDWGED. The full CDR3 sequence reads CASSRDWGEDTQYF. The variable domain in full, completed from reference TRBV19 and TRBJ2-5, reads GGIITQTPKFLIGQEGQKLTLKCQQNFNHDTMYWYRQDSGKGLRLIYYSITENDLQKGDLSEGYDASREKKSSFSLTVTSAQKNEMAVFLCASSRDWGEDTQYFGPGTRLLVL.